The 11 T cell receptor beta chains below come from one sample, sequenced in a study of blood T cell repertoires in COVID-19. Clones were sequenced by immunoSEQ multiplex PCR, and TCRdb holds only the in-frame ones, with some missing. The repertoire holds over 45,000 clones, with about 89% as singletons. Sequenced material: peripheral blood. These receptors were taken from a woman aged 55-75 years with active or convalescent COVID-19.

Comment on this clone: At one end the junction does not follow the germline gene, possibly because of a read error. The chain recombines TRBV27 with TRBJ2-6; 8 bases map to TRBD1. The CDR3 loop spans 15 amino acids. Germline V gene data show CDR1 as MNHEY and CDR2 as SMNVEV (reference sequence). The CDR3 nucleotides read TGTGCCAGCAGTTCCAGGGGGCGTATGGCCAACGTCCTGACTTTT. Translation: CASSSRGRMANVLTF.

The chain links TRBV7-9 to TRBJ1-4; TRBD1 matches at 7 bases. The CDR3 is 14 residues long. The junction had 7 bases not matched to a gene; V was cut back by 4 bases and J by 8 bases. Germline V lookup: CDR1 SEHNR, CDR2 FQNEAQ (reference sequence). The CDR3, as DNA: TGTGCCAGCAGCTCTTTCCAGGGGGACGAAAAACTGTTTTTT. Protein: CASSSFQGDEKLFF.

The gene calls are TRBV18 and TRBJ1-5; D is perhaps TRBD1 (6 bases). CDR3 length equals 13 residues. Per the germline V gene, CDR1 is KGHSH and CDR2 is LQKENI. V was shortened by 2 bases and J by 7 bases, with 9 bases between the two germline ends. The CDR3, as DNA: TGTGCCAGCTCACCAGCAGGGGACCAGCCCCAGCATTTT. Its translation is CASSPAGDQPQHF.

This sequence joins TRBV28 and TRBJ1-5; D is undetermined. The CDR3 is 13 residues long. CDR1 MDHEN and CDR2 SYDVKM come from the germline V gene. Trimming pared 8 bases from V and 4 bases from J, leaving 12 bases between. The DNA of the CDR3 is TGTGCCAGCCTCCGCGGAGGGAATCAGCCCCAGCATTTT. Protein: CASLRGGNQPQHF.

This chain connects TRBV6-6 to TRBJ1-3, with 9 bases aligning to TRBD1. The CDR3 length is 14 residues. Trimming cost V 5 bases and J 4 bases; bases outside gene matches: 3. Per germline, CDR1 MNHNY and CDR2 SVGAGI (reference sequence). DNA of the CDR3: TGTGCCAGCAGTACCGGACAGGGGGGAAACACCATATATTTT. Encoded protein: CASSTGQGGNTIYF.

The V and J genes are TRBV5-1 and TRBJ1-1; D might be TRBD1 (6 bases). This CDR3 comprises 14 residues. CDR1 is SGHRS, CDR2 YFSETQ, per germline. V was shortened by 4 bases and J by 5 bases, with 15 bases between the two germline ends. The CDR3 sequence is CASSLRGMGTEAFF. CDR3 nucleotides: TGCGCCAGCAGCCTCAGGGGAATGGGGACTGAAGCTTTCTTT.

This rearrangement joins TRBV7-6 to TRBJ1-5; D remains ambiguous. Looked up from germline, CDR1 is SGHVS and CDR2 is FNYEAQ. Trimming removed 2 bases at V and 2 bases at J, with 10 bases between. The length of the CDR3 is 15 residues. The DNA for the CDR3 is TGTGCCAGCAGCTTAACGGGAGGAGGCAATCAGCCCCAGCATTTT. Amino acid sequence: CASSLTGGGNQPQHF.

In regard to this clone: One end of the junction is discordant with germline, which a read error may explain. The CDR3 nucleotides are TGTGCCACCAGTGATCCAGGGCAGGGGGGCTACAGTGAGCAGTTCTTC. Its protein is CATSDPGQGGYSEQFF. The genes are TRBV24-1 and TRBJ2-1, with D possibly matching TRBD1 (7 bases). Germline V CDR1 and CDR2: KGHDR, SFDVKD. The CDR3 spans 16 residues.

V and J are TRBV29-1 and TRBJ2-1; no definite D call. The CDR3 is made up of 15 amino acids. Per the germline V gene, CDR1 is SQVTM and CDR2 is ANQGSEA. The V and J ends lost 0 bases and 8 bases respectively, with 17 bases between them. CDR3 in DNA: TGCAGCGTTGAAGATCGTGCTAGGTCGCCCTATGAGCAGTTCTTC. This sequence encodes CSVEDRARSPYEQFF.

For the CDR3, the DNA is TGTGCCACCAGCAGAGTCCTAGCCTCGGAGGGGCAGTACTTC. Protein: CATSRVLASEGQYF. The chain recombines TRBV15 with TRBJ2-5, with D tentatively TRBD2 (6 bases). Deletions cut 1 base from V and 11 bases from J, with 17 bases between. CDR1 LNHNV and CDR2 YYDKDF come from the germline V gene (reference sequence). The CDR3 is made up of 14 amino acids. Drawing the rest from reference TRBV15 and TRBJ2-5, the complete variable domain is DAMVIQNPRYQVTQFGKPVTLSCSQTLNHNVMYWYQQKSSQAPKLLFHYYDKDFNNEADTPDNFQSRRPNTSFCFLDIRSPGLGDTAMYLCATSRVLASEGQYFGPGTRLLVL.

The chain combines TRBV5-4 with TRBJ1-2; D not certain. Between the trimmed V and J ends, which lost 1 base and 0 bases, there was a span of 10 bases. From germline, CDR1 is SGHNT and CDR2 YYREEE (reference sequence). The CDR3 consists of 15 residues. The CDR3 coding sequence is TGTGCCAGCAGCTTGATCGGGTTGCCTAACTATGGCTACACCTTC. Protein sequence: CASSLIGLPNYGYTF. Complete variable domain (other parts from reference TRBV5-4 and TRBJ1-2): ETGVTQSPTHLIKTRGQQVTLRCSSQSGHNTVSWYQQALGQGPQFIFQYYREEENGRGNFPPRFSGLQFPNYSSELNVNALELDDSALYLCASSLIGLPNYGYTFGSGTRLTVV.